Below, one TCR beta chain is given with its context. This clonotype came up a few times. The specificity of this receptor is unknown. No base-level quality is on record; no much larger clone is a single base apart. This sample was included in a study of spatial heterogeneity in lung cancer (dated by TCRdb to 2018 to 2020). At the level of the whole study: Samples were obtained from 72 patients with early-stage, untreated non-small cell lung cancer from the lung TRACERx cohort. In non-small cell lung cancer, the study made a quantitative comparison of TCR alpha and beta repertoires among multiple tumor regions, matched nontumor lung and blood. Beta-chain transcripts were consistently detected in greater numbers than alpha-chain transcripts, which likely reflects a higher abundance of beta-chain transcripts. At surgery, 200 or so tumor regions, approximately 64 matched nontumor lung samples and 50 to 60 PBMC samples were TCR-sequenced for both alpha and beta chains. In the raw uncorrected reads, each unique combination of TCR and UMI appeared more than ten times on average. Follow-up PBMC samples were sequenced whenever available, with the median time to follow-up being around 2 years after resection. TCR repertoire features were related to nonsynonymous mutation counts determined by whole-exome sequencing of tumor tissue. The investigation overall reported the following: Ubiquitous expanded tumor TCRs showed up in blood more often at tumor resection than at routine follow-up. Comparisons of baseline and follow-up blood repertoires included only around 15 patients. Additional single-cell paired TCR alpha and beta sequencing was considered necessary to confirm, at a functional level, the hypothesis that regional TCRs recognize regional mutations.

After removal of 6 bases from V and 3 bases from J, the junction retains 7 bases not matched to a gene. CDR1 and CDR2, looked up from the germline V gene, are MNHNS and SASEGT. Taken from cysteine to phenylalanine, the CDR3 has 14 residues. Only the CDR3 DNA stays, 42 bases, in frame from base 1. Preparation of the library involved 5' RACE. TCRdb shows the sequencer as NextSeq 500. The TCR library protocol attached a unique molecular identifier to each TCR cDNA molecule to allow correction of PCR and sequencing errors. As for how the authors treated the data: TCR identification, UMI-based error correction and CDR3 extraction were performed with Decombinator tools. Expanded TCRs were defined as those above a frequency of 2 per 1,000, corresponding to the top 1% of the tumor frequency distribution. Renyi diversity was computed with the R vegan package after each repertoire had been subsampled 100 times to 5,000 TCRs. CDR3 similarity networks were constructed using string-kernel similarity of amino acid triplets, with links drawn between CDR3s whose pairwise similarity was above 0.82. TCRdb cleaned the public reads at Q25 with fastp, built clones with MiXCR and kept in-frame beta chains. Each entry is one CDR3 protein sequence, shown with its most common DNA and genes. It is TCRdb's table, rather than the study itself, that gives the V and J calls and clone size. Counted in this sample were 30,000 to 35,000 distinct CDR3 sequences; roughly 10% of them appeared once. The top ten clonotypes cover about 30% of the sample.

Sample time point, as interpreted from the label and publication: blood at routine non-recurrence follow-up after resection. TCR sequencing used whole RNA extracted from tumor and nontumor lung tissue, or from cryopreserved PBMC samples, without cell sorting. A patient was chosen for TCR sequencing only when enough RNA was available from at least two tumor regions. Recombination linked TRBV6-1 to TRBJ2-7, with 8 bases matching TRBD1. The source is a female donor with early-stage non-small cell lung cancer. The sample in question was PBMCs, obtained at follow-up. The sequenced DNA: TGTGCCAGCAGACTCAGGGGGCCAGGCTACGAGCAGTACTTC. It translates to CASRLRGPGYEQYF.